The rows below give T cell receptor beta chains drawn from one sample of a study of patients and donors after allogeneic stem cell transplantation. TCRdb re-analysed the RT-PCR reads in MiXCR, keeping a single row per CDR3 protein. The data show a few hundred thousand distinct CDR3 sequences, more than 35% seen once. The sequencing sample was made of blood, either unsorted or a sorted T cell fraction (not recorded which). The receptors come from a human donor who was either an allogeneic HSCT recipient or a stem cell or donor lymphocyte infusion donor (not recorded which). It is not recorded whose cells these are; they may come from a transplant donor. CDR3s leave out the opening cysteine and the closing phenylalanine or tryptophan. The order of the fields is CDR3 length, V gene, J gene, CDR3 protein.

8	TRBV29-1	TRBJ1-1	SGLNTEAF
14	TRBV7-8	TRBJ2-3	ASSLVRGAGTDTQY
12	TRBV2	TRBJ1-2	ASSEREANYGYT
11	TRBV7-3	TRBJ2-1	ASSTTSGGRQF
14	TRBV5-1	TRBJ2-5	ASSRGQRWGQETQY
12	TRBV27	TRBJ1-5	ASSSGALNQPQH
15	TRBV7-2	TRBJ2-2	ASRPGRSFRDTGELF
14	TRBV28	TRBJ1-2	ASSLPSIRAPYGYT
12	TRBV20-1	TRBJ1-1	SAREPWEATEAF
9	TRBV30	TRBJ2-1	AWRRGHEQF
13	TRBV6-1	TRBJ2-6	ASSLEGSGANVLT
17	TRBV4-1	TRBJ2-4	ASRPRLGGVAESKNIQY
14	TRBV5-1	TRBJ2-2	ASSLRMTGNTGELF
14	TRBV28	TRBJ1-1	ASTFGFTDGNTEAF
12	TRBV6-5	TRBJ2-2	ASRDRVNTGELF
12	TRBV29-1	TRBJ2-7	SVERLDRDHEQY
10	TRBV20-1	TRBJ1-2	SASLQPYGYT
13	TRBV15	TRBJ1-1	ATSSALGQGTEAF
13	TRBV5-1	TRBJ1-3	ASSSGTPSGNTIY
13	TRBV28	TRBJ1-2	ASSSAGAINYGYT
13	TRBV5-1	TRBJ2-6	ASSLLPSGANVLT
12	TRBV10-3	TRBJ1-2	AISEAQGRYGYT
10	TRBV12-3/TRBV12-4	TRBJ2-7	ASSLGGSEQY
13	TRBV18	TRBJ2-5	ASSPRDIEQETQY
12	TRBV10-3	TRBJ1-5	AISDSGFGQPQH
12	TRBV12-3/TRBV12-4	TRBJ2-7	ASRRSTDSYEQY
10	TRBV20-1	TRBJ2-3	SAWGRTDTQY
10	TRBV6-6	TRBJ1-5	ASSKARQPQH
15	TRBV10-3	TRBJ2-3	AISGRVDPRGYDTQY
12	TRBV4-1	TRBJ1-1	ASSRSEGATEAF
13	TRBV28	TRBJ2-5	ASSPAADNQETQY
13	TRBV11-2	TRBJ1-4	ASSPRWGGNEKLF
13	TRBV10-3	TRBJ2-3	AISGPGQGQDTQY
13	TRBV20-1	TRBJ2-7	SARMGQGFTYEQY
12	TRBV12-3/TRBV12-4	TRBJ1-6	ASAAGTRHSPLH
13	TRBV5-1	TRBJ2-1	ASSDPSSSYNEQF
12	TRBV20-1	TRBJ1-6	SASNPLDNSPLH
14	TRBV10-3	TRBJ1-5	AISETQAPSNQPQH
12	TRBV2	TRBJ2-1	ASSVPSGDNEQF
11	TRBV12-3/TRBV12-4	TRBJ1-1	ASSLSPAVSAF